This TCR beta chain was documented in a study of blood T cell repertoires in COVID-19. Across the study: Sites across the United States, Italy and Spain contributed samples from acute and convalescent COVID-19. Sample material is recorded as cDNA or gDNA derived from T cells, B-cell-depleted T cells, or PBMCs.

Original processing notes: Reference gene primer amplification yielded estimated nucleated cell counts. Some clones are missing from TCRdb's copy, which holds only in-frame ones; the method was immunoSEQ multiplex PCR. Clonal size and the V and J genes are those of that table, whereas D and trimming came from the DNA. The sample contains 120,000 or so clones, around 80% of which appear only once. The receptor was isolated from a man older than 75 with active or convalescent COVID-19. The sample taken for sequencing was peripheral blood.

Here the CDR3 reads CARALAGDNEQFF. CDR3 sequence (DNA): TGTGCCAGGGCTCTAGCGGGGGACAATGAGCAGTTCTTC. V is TRBV27 and J is TRBJ2-1; 10 bases align to TRBD2. The CDR3 sequence is 13 residues long. Germline-derived CDR1 and CDR2 are MNHEY and SMNVEV (reference sequence). The V segment lost 9 bases and the J segment 5 bases; nucleotides outside the gene matches: 4.